These T cell receptor beta chains were read from a single sample in a study of blood T cell repertoires in COVID-19. The protocol was immunoSEQ multiplex PCR, while the TCRdb copy is restricted to in-frame clones and leaves out a portion. This sample carries 190,000 or so clones, 87% of them seen once, and the ten largest clones take 2% to 2.5%. Specimen: PBMCs or T cells enriched from blood (not recorded which). These receptors came from a woman in her 30s who had recovered from COVID-19. Each CDR3 is given with its conserved first and last residue. D genes are given only for firm matches. The size entry is marked missing in some rows and otherwise reads once, few, many or a size class.

cdr3_aa cdr3_nt clone_size v_call d_call j_call
CASSSRTKGGYTF TGTGCCAGCAGCTCCAGGACTAAGGGTGGCTACACCTTC - TRBV11-3 - TRBJ1-2
CATSDGGPQHF TGTGCCACCAGTGATGGCGGGCCCCAGCATTTT - TRBV24-1 - TRBJ1-5
CASSLGRGYTF TGTGCCAGCAGCCTGGGCCGAGGCTACACCTTC - TRBV13 - TRBJ1-2
CASSPKASGRWGTDTQYF TGTGCCAGCAGTCCCAAGGCTAGCGGGAGATGGGGCACAGATACGCAGTATTTT - TRBV27 TRBD2 TRBJ2-3
CASTRQGGETQYF TGTGCCAGCACCCGACAGGGTGGGGAGACCCAGTACTTC - TRBV12-3/TRBV12-4 TRBD1 TRBJ2-5
CASGRDRGLISYNSPLHF TGTGCTAGTGGGCGGGACAGGGGGCTAATATCCTATAATTCACCCCTCCACTTT - TRBV12-5 TRBD1 TRBJ1-6
CASEGRDSYEQYF TGTGCCAGCGAAGGGCGGGACTCCTACGAGCAGTACTTC - TRBV2 - TRBJ2-7
CASSLAWSRTEAFF TGTGCCAGCAGCTTAGCGTGGAGTAGGACTGAAGCTTTCTTT - TRBV7-6 - TRBJ1-1
CSVGGSGESYEQYF TGCAGCGTGGGCGGGTCAGGGGAATCCTACGAGCAGTACTTC once TRBV29-1 - TRBJ2-7
CASSLGPGNTEAFF TGTGCCAGCAGCTTGGGACCGGGGAACACTGAAGCTTTCTTT once TRBV5-4 - TRBJ1-1
CAWGTSTDTQYF TGTGCCTGGGGGACTAGTACAGATACGCAGTATTTT - TRBV30 TRBD2 TRBJ2-3
CASSFEGQAPSYTF TGTGCCAGCAGCTTCGAGGGACAAGCCCCAAGCTACACCTTC - TRBV7-2 - TRBJ1-2
CASSLSGGTPGAFF TGTGCCAGCAGTTTATCGGGGGGGACTCCGGGAGCTTTCTTT - TRBV27 - TRBJ1-1
CASSLKRGGQTSYSTGYTF TGTGCCAGCAGCCTAAAGAGAGGAGGACAGACCTCGTATTCCACTGGCTACACCTTC - TRBV11-2 - TRBJ1-2
CASSVRLAGSYEQYF TGTGCCAGTAGTGTCCGACTAGCGGGAAGTTACGAGCAGTACTTC - TRBV19 TRBD2 TRBJ2-7
CASSPNPDETQYF TGTGCCAGCAGCCCAAACCCAGATGAGACCCAGTACTTC - TRBV9 - TRBJ2-5
CASSLYNEQFF TGCGCCAGCAGCCTTTACAATGAGCAGTTCTTC - TRBV5-1 - TRBJ2-1
CSVRGTGDGSGNTIYF TGCAGCGTTCGAGGCACAGGGGATGGGTCTGGAAACACCATATATTTT - TRBV29-1 TRBD1 TRBJ1-3
CASSFDSETGYTF TGTGCCAGCAGCTTTGACAGTGAAACAGGCTACACCTTC - TRBV11-2 - TRBJ1-2
CASKTGTSNPGELFF TGCGCCAGCAAAACCGGGACTAGCAACCCCGGGGAGCTGTTTTTT - TRBV5-1 TRBD2 TRBJ2-2
CSVGERGATEAFF TGCAGCGTTGGGGAGCGGGGAGCCACTGAAGCTTTCTTT - TRBV29-1 - TRBJ1-1
CASSRDTQETQYF TGTGCCAGCAGCCGGGACACACAAGAGACCCAGTACTTC - TRBV11-1 - TRBJ2-5
CASSLVATGGPPEQFF TGTGCCAGCAGCTTAGTCGCGACGGGGGGCCCCCCGGAGCAGTTCTTC - TRBV7-2 - TRBJ2-1
CASSVARSGGGRETQYF TGTGCCAGCAGCGTAGCTAGGTCGGGCGGGGGTCGGGAGACCCAGTACTTC - TRBV9 TRBD2 TRBJ2-5
CASSGQGDQETQYF TGTGCCAGCAGCGGACAGGGAGATCAAGAGACCCAGTACTTC - TRBV2 TRBD1 TRBJ2-5
CAWSQTGLGNYGYTF TGTGCCTGGAGTCAAACAGGGTTAGGTAACTATGGCTACACCTTC - TRBV30 - TRBJ1-2
CAWKQGIGSPLHF TGTGCCTGGAAACAGGGGATCGGTTCACCCCTCCACTTT - TRBV30 TRBD1 TRBJ1-6